The entry below gives a single T cell receptor beta chain sequence along with its context. The data were taken from a study of blood T cell repertoires in COVID-19. Overall study context: From the United States, Italy and Spain came samples of acute and convalescent COVID-19. PBMCs, B-cell-depleted T cells, or T cells provided the cDNA or gDNA that made up the material.

The authors' processing: Quantification of nucleated cells was approximated via reference gene primer amplification. Method: immunoSEQ multiplex PCR; TCRdb's copy keeps in-frame clones and lacks some. D and trimming were read from the DNA, whereas the V and J calls and clone size are those reported in that table. This repertoire shows 93,000 or so clones, over 75% found once; its top ten account for about an eighth. The CDR3 has 15 amino acids. Unmatched junction bases numbered 3, after V lost 4 bases and J lost 2 bases. Germline V gene sequence: CDR1 MRHNA, CDR2 SNTAGT. The specimen sequenced was peripheral blood. V usage is TRBV6-4 and J usage is TRBJ2-3, with 10 positions matching TRBD2. This sequence was found in a human donor in a cohort sampled during active or convalescent COVID-19. The CDR3 coding sequence is TGTGCCAGCAGTGTTAGCGGGGGGTCCACAGATACGCAGTATTTT. Translation: CASSVSGGSTDTQYF.